A selection of T cell receptor beta chains follows, all from one sample in a study of blood T cells in healthy people across ages. TCRdb re-derived calls from the 5' RACE reads in MiXCR, one entry per CDR3 protein. This sample carries some 850,000 distinct CDR3 sequences, roughly 24% of them seen once, and the ten largest clones take 2.5% to 3.5%. The sample was also linked to a second study, of T cells of mothers and their children.

The sequencing sample was made of blood. Source of these receptors: a boy between 10 and 17 years old in good health. CDR3s include the opening cysteine and the closing phenylalanine or tryptophan. The D gene is left open where the match is weak. Clone sizes are given selectively: once, few, many, or a class where the clone is expanded.

cdr3_nt cdr3_aa cdr3_length j_call v_call d_call clone_size
TGTGCCAGCCGGCTGGGACAGGGCTCTGGAAACACCATATATTTT CASRLGQGSGNTIYF 15 TRBJ1-3 TRBV6-6 TRBD1 few
TGCGCCAGCAGCCCAGGGGGACTAGCGCGACCCTCCTACAATGAGCACTTCTTC CASSPGGLARPSYNEHFF 18 TRBJ2-1 TRBV5-1 TRBD2 -
TGTGCCAGTAGCGACTCCGCCCGGGATACGCAGTATTTT CASSDSARDTQYF 13 TRBJ2-3 TRBV19 - few
TGTGCCAGCAGCTTCTCCGACGAGGAGACCCAGTACTTC CASSFSDEETQYF 13 TRBJ2-5 TRBV7-6 - few
TGTGCCACCAGCAGAGATCTTGGGGAGTATACGCAGTATTTT CATSRDLGEYTQYF 14 TRBJ2-3 TRBV15 - few
TGTGCCAGCAGCTTGACAGACAGGAACACCATATATTTT CASSLTDRNTIYF 13 TRBJ1-3 TRBV9 - few
TGCGCCAGCAATTACAGGACTCCGAACACTGAAGCTTTCTTT CASNYRTPNTEAFF 14 TRBJ1-1 TRBV5-1 - -
TGTGCCAGCAACCAAGACGGGGTGGGAGAGACCCAGTACTTC CASNQDGVGETQYF 14 TRBJ2-5 TRBV3-1 - -
TGTGCCAGCAGCCAAGGACAGGGCGGTAGCAATCAGCCCCAGCATTTT CASSQGQGGSNQPQHF 16 TRBJ1-5 TRBV28 TRBD1 few
TGTGCCACCAGTGATTCGGGCAGCTATGGCTACACCTTC CATSDSGSYGYTF 13 TRBJ1-2 TRBV24-1 - -
TGTGCCAGCAGCGTAAGTGGGGTACGGGACGAGCACTACTTC CASSVSGVRDEHYF 14 TRBJ2-5 TRBV9 - -
TGTGCCAGCAACGTAGGAGTAAGCTCCTACAATGAGCAGTTCTTC CASNVGVSSYNEQFF 15 TRBJ2-1 TRBV7-2 - -
TGTGCCATCAGTGAGCGGTCAGCAGGGGGCGGAGAGACCCAGTACTTC CAISERSAGGGETQYF 16 TRBJ2-5 TRBV10-3 TRBD1 -
TGTGCCAGCACTACCCTCGCCCTCTCGTCCTTCTCCTCTCAAGCTCCCTACGAGCAGTACTTC CASTTLALSSFSSQAPYEQYF 21 TRBJ2-7 TRBV12-3/TRBV12-4 - few
TGTGCCAGCAGCCCCGGGACGGGCCCAGCCCTTTATGGCTACACCTTC CASSPGTGPALYGYTF 16 TRBJ1-2 TRBV7-9 - few
TGCAGTGCTAGAACAGGGCGTGGTAATGGCTACACCTTC CSARTGRGNGYTF 13 TRBJ1-2 TRBV20-1 - -
TGCAGCGTTGAAGACAGCACAGATACGCAGTATTTT CSVEDSTDTQYF 12 TRBJ2-3 TRBV29-1 - few
TGTGCCAGCAGAAAAGATGGCAGGGGAGGTTACGAGACCCAGTACTTC CASRKDGRGGYETQYF 16 TRBJ2-5 TRBV6-1 - -
TGCAGTGCCACTCGGACTGGTGAGACCCAGTACTTC CSATRTGETQYF 12 TRBJ2-5 TRBV20-1 - -